The sequence of this T cell receptor (beta chain) was determined in a study of molecular identifiers for immune sequencing clone quantification. Previously described methods with listed TCR primers produced the bulk TCR libraries. TCRdb recomputed calls from the PCR reads with MiXCR, one row per CDR3 protein. The sample contains more than 550,000 distinct CDR3 sequences, 25% of which appear only once. The CDR3 is 15 amino acids. V gave up 8 bases and J gave up 1 base, with 13 bases separating them. This clonotype was seen a few times. This sequence was found in a human donor in good health. Some libraries in this study had Jurkat cell RNA spiked in. The chain combines TRBV5-3 with TRBJ2-6; D is perhaps TRBD1 or TRBD2 (5 bases each). Being an ORF, TRBV5-3 has a function that is uncertain. The specimen sequenced was naive CD8+ T cells from blood, with Jurkat cell RNA spiked in. Subset in this sample: FACS-sorted CD8+CD4-CCR7+CD45RA+ naive T cells. Here the CDR3 reads CASKWWGSGANVLTF. CDR3 nucleotides: TGTGCCAGCAAATGGTGGGGGTCTGGGGCCAACGTCCTGACTTTC.